The 18 T cell receptor beta chains below come from one sample, sequenced in a study of blood T cell repertoires in COVID-19. Only in-frame clones appear in the TCRdb table, and some are missing; sequencing was by immunoSEQ multiplex PCR. The table shows 200,000 to 250,000 clones, with approximately 90% occurring only once. Sequencing was carried out using PBMCs or T cells enriched from blood (not recorded which). These receptor sequences come from a man aged 25 to 40 who had recovered from COVID-19.

V gene TRBV19 combines with J gene TRBJ2-1, with TRBD2 matching over 10 bases. This CDR3 comprises 15 residues. Germline CDR1 reads LNHDA; CDR2 reads SQIVND (reference sequence). Trimming removed 5 bases from V and 8 bases from J; junction bases left unmatched: 9. The chain's CDR3 is CASSSWSGGADEQFF. CDR3 nucleotides: TGTGCCAGTAGTTCGTGGAGCGGGGGGGCCGATGAGCAGTTCTTC.

This sequence joins TRBV5-1 and TRBJ2-1; 7 nucleotides agree with TRBD1. In germline, CDR1 is SGHRS, CDR2 YFSETQ. CDR3 length equals 13 residues. The V gene end was trimmed by 4 bases and the J gene end by 7 bases; junction bases not matched to a gene: 5. CDR3 nucleotides: TGCGCCAGCAGCAGATCGACAGGGAATGAGCAGTTCTTC. Its protein product is CASSRSTGNEQFF.

The chain has TRBV6-5 and TRBJ1-2; TRBD1 agrees at 7 bases. This CDR3 is 14 amino acids long. The germline CDR1 and CDR2 sequences are MNHEY and SVGAGI. J was trimmed by 7 bases and V by 5 bases; bases with no gene match: 10. DNA for the CDR3: TGTGCCAGCAGTCCGCCCGGAGCAGGGGGTGGCTACACCTTC. Its translation: CASSPPGAGGGYTF.

The V gene is TRBV10-2, the J gene TRBJ1-2, with TRBD1 identical over 10 bases. Germline V CDR1 and CDR2: WSHSY, SAAADI. There are 14 residues in the CDR3. J gave up 5 bases and V 8 bases, and 8 bases lay outside the gene matches. The CDR3 nucleotides are TGCGCCAGCGGCGACAGGGGGCTTTTGTATGGCTACACCTTC. Its translation is CASGDRGLLYGYTF.

This chain links TRBV10-3 with TRBJ1-6; 7 bases are shared with TRBD1. With 4 bases clipped from V and 7 bases from J, the junction kept 4 bases outside the gene matches. Germline V lookup: CDR1 ENHRY, CDR2 SYGVKD. CDR3 size: 14 residues. The CDR3 bases are TGTGCCATCAGTGTAACAGGGGAAAATTCACCCCTCCACTTT. Amino acids: CAISVTGENSPLHF.

The chain combines TRBV15 with TRBJ2-3, with D uncertain. CDR1 and CDR2 from the germline V gene are LNHNV and YYDKDF (reference sequence). The CDR3 is 15 residues long. Trimming removed 0 bases at V and 7 bases at J, with 14 bases between. CDR3 loop: CATSRDRLVTNTQYF. The CDR3 region has the DNA TGTGCCACCAGCAGAGATCGATTAGTGACAAATACGCAGTATTTT.

This rearrangement joins TRBV6-5 to TRBJ1-3; tentative D call: TRBD1 (6 bases). Deletions cut 6 bases from V and 2 bases from J, with 14 bases between. Germline CDR1 MNHEY, CDR2 SVGAGI. The CDR3 is 15 residues long. The CDR3 nucleotides read TGTGCCAGCAGAAACACGGGACAACCTGGAAACACCATATATTTT. Protein: CASRNTGQPGNTIYF.

CDR3 sequence: CASTPGQGTDGELFF. The CDR3 bases are TGTGCCAGCACACCGGGACAGGGCACCGACGGGGAGCTGTTTTTT. The chain recombines TRBV7-9 with TRBJ2-2, with 9 bases matching TRBD1. The CDR3 is 15 residues long. CDR1 is SEHNR, CDR2 FQNEAQ, per germline (reference sequence). Germline trimming cut 7 bases from V and 7 bases from J; bases unmatched to any gene: 10.

This chain joins TRBV12-5 and TRBJ2-7; D perhaps matches TRBD2 (5 bases). Trimming stripped 4 bases from V and 3 bases from J, with 13 bases between. The CDR3 has 14 residues. The germline V gene has CDR1 LGHNT and CDR2 FRNRAP. As DNA, the CDR3 is TGTGCTAGTGGTTCCCGGCGGGCTTACTACGAGCAGTACTTC. Translating gives CASGSRRAYYEQYF.

The chain has TRBV2 and TRBJ2-7; 7 bases align to TRBD1. J was trimmed by 0 bases and V by 7 bases; bases with no gene match: 6. Germline CDR1 and CDR2: SNHLY and FYNNEI. This CDR3 is 14 amino acids long. The CDR3 protein is CASKGDSVSYEQYF. The CDR3 region has the DNA TGTGCCAGCAAGGGGGACAGCGTCTCCTACGAGCAGTACTTC. The complete variable domain, with remaining parts taken from reference TRBV2 and TRBJ2-7, reads EPEVTQTPSHQVTQMGQEVILRCVPISNHLYFYWYRQILGQKVEFLVSFYNNEISEKSEIFDDQFSVERPDGSNFTLKIRSTKLEDSAMYFCASKGDSVSYEQYFGPGTRLTVT.

The CDR3, as DNA: TGTGCCAGCACCATAGAAGTCCAAGAGACCCAGTACTTC. Translation: CASTIEVQETQYF. V and J are TRBV2 and TRBJ2-5; D gene unclear. The V gene lost 7 bases and the J gene lost 1 base, with 10 bases spanning the gap. The CDR3 is 13 amino acids. Germline CDR1 SNHLY, CDR2 FYNNEI.

About this clone itself: This sample also contains other DNA sequences that code for the same CDR3. The V call is TRBV19, the J call TRBJ2-7, with D hard to call. Trimming removed 4 bases at V and 3 bases at J, with 4 bases between. This CDR3 spans 11 amino acids. Looked up from germline, CDR1 is LNHDA and CDR2 is SQIVND (reference sequence). CDR3 coding DNA: TGTGCCAGTAGTAACAGCTACGAGCAGTACTTC. It specifies CASSNSYEQYF.

In DNA form, the CDR3 reads TGTGCCATCAGTTCTAGTTTTACAAGCACAGATACGCAGTATTTT. Translation: CAISSSFTSTDTQYF. J is TRBJ2-3 and V is TRBV10-3, with D unresolved. Trimming removed 5 bases at V and 0 bases at J, with 12 bases between. Germline CDR1 is ENHRY and CDR2 is SYGVKD. The CDR3 spans 15 residues.

This clone was found once. V is TRBV5-1 and J is TRBJ1-5; 8 nucleotides line up with TRBD1. The germline V gene encodes CDR1 SGHRS and CDR2 YFSETQ. The CDR3 runs 13 residues. J was trimmed by 5 bases and V by 5 bases; bases with no gene match: 3. The DNA for the CDR3 is TGCGCCAGCAGGACAGGGGCGGATCAGCCCCAGCATTTT. It encodes CASRTGADQPQHF.

This clone was recorded a few times. The genes are TRBV6-4 and TRBJ1-6; tentative D call: TRBD1 (6 bases). V shed 9 bases and J shed 9 bases, with 15 bases lying between them. There are 13 residues in the CDR3. Germline CDR1 MRHNA, CDR2 SNTAGT. The CDR3 sequence: CASLRGIGSPLHF. The CDR3 nucleotides are TGTGCCAGTCTCAGGGGAATCGGTTCACCCCTCCACTTT.

The chain has TRBV5-1 and TRBJ1-3; TRBD1 aligns across 8 bases. V dropped 0 bases and J dropped 0; count of bases not matched to a gene: 8. CDR3 length: 18 amino acids. From germline, CDR1 is SGHRS and CDR2 YFSETQ. Here the CDR3 DNA reads TGCGCCAGCAGCTTGGCCTGGACAGGGCGGGCCTCTGGAAACACCATATATTTT. Translated, it gives CASSLAWTGRASGNTIYF.

The V and J genes are TRBV4-1 and TRBJ1-4; a weak D match, TRBD1 (5 bases). CDR1 and CDR2 from the germline V gene are MGHRA and YSYEKL. This CDR3 is built from 15 residues. Trimming stripped 1 base from V and 7 bases from J, with 13 bases between. The CDR3 loop is CASSQVAGGGEKLFF. The CDR3 DNA reads as TGCGCCAGCAGCCAAGTGGCGGGGGGTGGTGAAAAACTGTTTTTT.

The chain has TRBV30 and TRBJ1-6, with TRBD1 as a possible D gene (6 bases). The CDR3 is made up of 14 amino acids. Germline V gives CDR1 GTSNPN, CDR2 SVGIG (reference sequence). V was trimmed by 3 bases and J by 7 bases, leaving 13 bases between them. The DNA for the CDR3 is TGTGCCTGGAGACAGGGTTCCTCGAATTCACCCCTCCACTTT. The encoded protein is CAWRQGSSNSPLHF.